The present T cell receptor (beta chain) was sequenced within a study of blood T cells in healthy people across ages. The draw of peripheral blood yielded approximately 11 milliliters from each donor. As concerns this clonotype: Its antigen is currently unknown.

A second PCR of roughly 7 to 11 cycles used a sample-barcoded 5' primer and a J-beta primer mix. TCRdb redid the calling of the 5' RACE reads with MiXCR, one entry per CDR3 protein. Among about a million distinct CDR3 sequences listed, roughly 47% were seen once. The CDR3 runs 12 residues. CDR1 and CDR2 (germline): MNHEY, SVGAGI. Findings of the study overall: Because donor CMV status was unknown, expanded clonotype changes were possibly confounded. Diversity figures derived from one million T cells were judged to underestimate the true value. Across samples, TCR beta diversity tracked strongly with naive T cell percentage.

The rearrangement joins TRBV6-5 to TRBJ1-1; D call uncertain. The sample taken for sequencing was blood. The sequence was obtained from a woman aged 55-69 years in good health. The CDR3 protein is CATSRGNTEAFF. The CDR3 DNA is TGTGCTACGAGCCGGGGGAACACTGAAGCTTTCTTT.